This TCR beta chain was sequenced during a study of blood T cell repertoires in COVID-19. Study at large: The samples span acute and convalescent COVID-19 from the United States, Italy and Spain.

The V end lost 0 bases, the J end lost 0 bases, and 9 bases lay between the germline ends. Germline CDR1 is SGHKS and CDR2 is YYEKEE (reference sequence). The CDR3 length is 15 residues. Assay: immunoSEQ multiplex PCR; the TCRdb copy retains only in-frame clones and omits some. The data hold 200,000 to 250,000 clones, with over 75% observed a single time. The chain employs TRBV5-5 and TRBJ1-1; D gene uncertain. The specimen was peripheral blood. This receptor was obtained from a man aged 40-49 years with active or convalescent COVID-19. DNA for the CDR3: TGTGCCAGCAGCTTGGAACAGACATTGAACACTGAAGCTTTCTTT. Translated: CASSLEQTLNTEAFF.